The 15 T cell receptor beta chains presented below share a single source sample, sequenced in a study of T cell clonality in common variable immunodeficiency. Study outcomes and limitations: In common variable immunodeficiency, TCR beta chains reportedly carried fewer deletions and N-nucleotide insertions.

No antigens are known for them. TCRdb's table, derived via immunoSEQ multiplex PCR, lists solely in-frame clones and lacks some. The sample is made up of several thousand clones, none counted only once. Sequenced sample: peripheral blood mononuclear cells. Receptors originate from a human donor with common variable immunodeficiency.

This clone was found many times. The read stops 3 residues short of the end of the CDR3; the missing end is completed from the germline J gene. The V call is TRBV28, the J call TRBJ2-7; TRBD1 matches 10 bases. V trimming: 3 bases; J trimming: 5 bases; junction bases outside the gene matches: 10. The germline gives CDR1 MDHEN, CDR2 SYDVKM. The CDR3 runs to 16 residues. CDR3 bases read: TGTGCCAGCAGTTTGGGGACAGGGGTTTTGGGCCACGAG. Amino acid sequence: CASSLGTGVLGHE. The full CDR3 reads CASSLGTGVLGHEQYF. Filled out from reference TRBV28 and TRBJ2-7, the complete variable domain reads DVKVTQSSRYLVKRTGEKVFLECVQDMDHENMFWYRQDPGLGLRLIYFSYDVKMKEKGDIPEGYSVSREKKERFSLILESASTNQTSMYLCASSLGTGVLGHEQYFGPGTRLTVT.

This clone was recorded many times. Read data end 3 residues before the CDR3 end; the end is taken from the germline J gene. The chain is built from TRBV7-2 and TRBJ2-5; TRBD1 matches 8 bases. The V gene's germline CDR1 is SGHTA and CDR2 FQGNSA. There are 15 residues in the CDR3. V lost 4 bases, J lost 4 bases, and 8 bases stayed unmatched. The CDR3 DNA, read in part, is TGTGCCAGCAGCTCCTCCAGGGGGCGCCGAGAGACC. Translation: CASSSSRGRRET. The whole CDR3 sequence is CASSSSRGRRETQYF. Combining the CDR3 with reference TRBV7-2 and TRBJ2-5 gives the whole variable domain GAGVSQSPSNKVTEKGKDVELRCDPISGHTALYWYRQSLGQGLEFLIYFQGNSAPDKSGLPSDRFSAERTGGSVSTLTIQRTQQEDSAVYLCASSSSRGRRETQYFGPGTRLLVL.

This clone is termed medium-sized. Read coverage stops 3 residues before the CDR3 terminus; the germline J gene supplies the remainder. This rearrangement joins TRBV9 to TRBJ1-2; TRBD1 might be the D (6 bases). The CDR3 has 18 residues. Between the trimmed V and J ends, which lost 3 bases and 0 bases, there was a span of 21 bases. CDR1 is SGDLS, CDR2 YYNGEE, per germline. CDR3 bases read: TGTGCCAGCAGCGGACCTGGGGCAGGGGTAAGGGCTAACTATGGC. Translating it yields CASSGPGAGVRANYG. The whole CDR3 protein reads CASSGPGAGVRANYGYTF. Supplemented by reference TRBV9 and TRBJ1-2, the full variable domain reads DSGVTQTPKHLITATGQRVTLRCSPRSGDLSVYWYQQSLDQGLQFLIQYYNGEERAKGNILERFSAQQFPDLHSELNLSSLELGDSALYFCASSGPGAGVRANYGYTFGSGTRLTVV.

This clone was observed many times. The read ends 3 residues shy of where the CDR3 ends; the end is completed using the germline J gene. This rearrangement joins TRBV2 to TRBJ2-3; D is unresolved. CDR1 is SNHLY, CDR2 FYNNEI, per germline. The CDR3 contains 14 residues. With 4 bases removed from V and 2 bases from J, the gap between germline ends came to 10 bases. The CDR3 reads CASSALKSTDTQYF. CDR3 DNA, as far as it was read: TGTGCCAGCAGTGCGCTAAAGTCCACAGATACG. Supplemented by reference TRBV2 and TRBJ2-3, the full variable domain reads EPEVTQTPSHQVTQMGQEVILRCVPISNHLYFYWYRQILGQKVEFLVSFYNNEISEKSEIFDDQFSVERPDGSNFTLKIRSTKLEDSAMYFCASSALKSTDTQYFGPGTRLTVL.

This clone has ten or more counts. The read falls 3 residues short of the CDR3 end, and the missing part is taken from the germline J gene. The chain has TRBV6-2 or TRBV6-3 and TRBJ2-2; 7 bases match TRBD2. The germline CDR1 and CDR2 sequences are MNHEY and SVGEGT. CDR3 length: 16 residues. Trimming cost V 9 bases and J 7 bases; bases outside gene matches: 17. The CDR3 is CASWNRRGSYDGELFF. CDR3 bases read: TGTGCCAGTTGGAACCGTCGCGGGAGTTACGACGGGGAG.

This clone has ten or more counts. The read ends 3 residues early relative to the CDR3; the germline J gene fills the gap. This sequence joins TRBV20-1 and TRBJ1-2; 9 positions agree with TRBD1. Trimming took 5 bases from V and 7 from J; bases not matched to a gene: 11. This CDR3 is built from 14 residues. CDR1 and CDR2 from the germline V gene are DFQATT and SNEGSKA (reference sequence). CDR3 DNA, as far as it was read: TGCAGTGCTGTAAATCCGGGACAGGGACCTGGC. This codes for CSAVNPGQGPG. The full CDR3 reads CSAVNPGQGPGYTF.

In this sample, this clone turned up many times. The read stops 3 residues short of the end of the CDR3; the missing end is completed from the germline J gene. The rearrangement links TRBV29-1 to TRBJ2-2, with D possibly being TRBD1 (6 bases). Germline CDR1 reads SQVTM; CDR2 reads ANQGSEA. This CDR3 is 12 amino acids long. Deletions cut 7 bases from V and 1 base from J, with 7 bases between. CDR3 amino acids: CSATGNTGELFF. CDR3 bases read: TGCAGCGCGACAGGGAACACCGGGGAG.

Within the sample, this clone is large (0.1 to 1%). The CDR3 goes on 3 residues after the read ends, and that part is filled in from the germline J gene. V is TRBV7-2 and J is TRBJ2-5; TRBD2 matches at 10 bases. The trim removed 0 bases at V and 3 bases at J, leaving 1 base unmatched. Per germline, CDR1 SGHTA and CDR2 FQGNSA. CDR3 length: 15 amino acids. Incomplete CDR3 DNA: TGTGCCAGCAGCTTAGCGCTAGCGGGGGAAGAGACC. As protein: CASSLALAGEET. The complete CDR3 protein is CASSLALAGEETQYF. The whole variable domain, filled in from reference TRBV7-2 and TRBJ2-5, reads GAGVSQSPSNKVTEKGKDVELRCDPISGHTALYWYRQSLGQGLEFLIYFQGNSAPDKSGLPSDRFSAERTGGSVSTLTIQRTQQEDSAVYLCASSLALAGEETQYFGPGTRLLVL.

The sample holds many counts of this clone. The CDR3 end lies 3 residues beyond the end of the read and is filled in from the germline J gene. The chain employs TRBV20-1 and TRBJ1-5, with D uncertain. This CDR3 region has 14 residues. V gave up 6 bases and J gave up 2 bases, with 14 bases separating them. Per germline, CDR1 DFQATT and CDR2 SNEGSKA (reference sequence). This chain's CDR3 is CSATGSTGNQPQHF. The sequenced CDR3 bases are TGCAGTGCGACTGGTTCCACCGGCAATCAGCCC.

This clone was observed at least ten times. Incomplete CDR3 DNA: TGTGCCAGTAGTATTCGTCCAGGGGGCGCATTGAGTTCTAGCGGCACAGATACG. Translating gives CASSIRPGGALSSSGTDT. In full, the CDR3 is CASSIRPGGALSSSGTDTQYF. The V call is TRBV19, the J call TRBJ2-3; TRBD1 agrees at 8 bases. The read terminates 3 residues ahead of where the CDR3 ends, so the germline J gene completes it. The CDR3 is made up of 21 amino acids. From germline, CDR1 is LNHDA and CDR2 SQIVND (reference sequence). With V trimmed by 3 bases and J by 1 base, 21 bases remained unmatched.

Many counts were recorded for this clone. Read data end 3 residues before the CDR3 end; the end is taken from the germline J gene. V usage is TRBV11-2 and J usage is TRBJ2-1; 14 nucleotides match TRBD2. This CDR3 is built from 15 residues. Germline V gene sequence: CDR1 SGHAT, CDR2 FQNNGV. J was trimmed by 8 bases and V by 5 bases; bases with no gene match: 5. The CDR3 region is CASSSGTSGSHEQFF. Incomplete CDR3 DNA: TGTGCCAGCAGCAGCGGGACTAGCGGGAGTCATGAG. Full variable domain (rest looked up from reference TRBV11-2 and TRBJ2-1): EAGVAQSPRYKIIEKRQSVAFWCNPISGHATLYWYQQILGQGPKLLIQFQNNGVVDDSQLPKDRFSAERLKGVDSTLKIQPAKLEDSAVYLCASSSGTSGSHEQFFGPGTRLTVL.

The sample holds many counts of this clone. The CDR3 end is not reached by the read, which stops 3 residues before it; the germline J gene fills it in. The genes are TRBV19 and TRBJ1-6, with 9 bases identical to TRBD1. CDR3 length equals 15 residues. Looked up from germline, CDR1 is LNHDA and CDR2 is SQIVND (reference sequence). V was clipped by 3 bases and J by 9 bases; unmatched bases: 6. CDR3 sequence: CASSIGGQGFSPLHF. Incomplete CDR3 DNA: TGTGCCAGTAGTATCGGGGGACAGGGATTTTCACCC.

This clone appeared a few times. A single base is all that separates this from a far larger clone, so a read error is likely. The read ends 3 residues early relative to the CDR3; the germline J gene fills the gap. The V gene is TRBV5-1, the J gene TRBJ2-3, with 8 bases lining up with TRBD1. The CDR3 has 13 residues. Germline CDR1 reads SGHRS; CDR2 reads YFSETQ. The ends lost 4 bases at V and 5 bases at J; junction bases unmatched: 3. CDR3 loop: CASSPTGGDTQYF. The part of the CDR3 DNA that was read is TGCGCCAGCAGCCCTACAGGGGGAGATACG.

This clone came up many times. The read ends 3 residues before the CDR3 terminus; that terminus is restored from the germline J gene. This chain links TRBV5-1 with TRBJ1-6; the D gene is possibly TRBD1 (6 bases). Germline V gene sequence: CDR1 SGHRS, CDR2 YFSETQ. Between the trimmed V and J ends, which lost 0 bases and 10 bases, there was a span of 17 bases. The CDR3 is 16 amino acids. The chain's CDR3 is CASSLGGQGGQSPLHF. Incomplete CDR3 DNA: TGCGCCAGCAGCTTGGGGGGGCAGGGAGGTCAATCACCC.

This clone has a count of ten or more. The CDR3 end falls 3 residues outside the read, so it is completed with the germline J gene. V usage is TRBV19 and J usage is TRBJ1-3, with a tentative D call TRBD1 (6 bases). The CDR3 runs 13 residues. The germline V gene has CDR1 LNHDA and CDR2 SQIVND (reference sequence). Trimming removed 7 bases at V and 3 bases at J, with 10 bases between. CDR3 DNA (partial): TGTGCCAGTACCCTAGGGGGTGGAAACACC. Its translation: CASTLGGGNT. The full CDR3 sequence reads CASTLGGGNTIYF.